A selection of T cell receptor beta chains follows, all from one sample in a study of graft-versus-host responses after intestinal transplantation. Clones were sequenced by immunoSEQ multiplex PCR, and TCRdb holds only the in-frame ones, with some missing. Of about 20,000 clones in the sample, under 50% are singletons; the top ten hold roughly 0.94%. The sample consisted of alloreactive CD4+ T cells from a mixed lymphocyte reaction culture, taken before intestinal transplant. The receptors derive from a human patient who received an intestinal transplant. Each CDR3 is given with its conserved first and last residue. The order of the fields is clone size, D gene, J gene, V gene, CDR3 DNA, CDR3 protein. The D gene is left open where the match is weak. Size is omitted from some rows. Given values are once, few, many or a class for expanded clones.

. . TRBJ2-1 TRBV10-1 TGCGCCAGCGGAGGCCTCGCCCCCGATGAGCAGTTCTTC CASGGLAPDEQFF
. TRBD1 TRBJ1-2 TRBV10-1 TGCGCCAGCAGTGAGTCGGGACAGATCTATGGCTACACCTTC CASSESGQIYGYTF
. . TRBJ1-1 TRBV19 TGTGCCAGTAGTGGCAGGGCGACTGAAGCTTTCTTT CASSGRATEAFF
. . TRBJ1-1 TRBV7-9 TGTGCCAGCAGCTTAACCCAGGGCGAACTGAAAGCTTTCTTT CASSLTQGELKAFF
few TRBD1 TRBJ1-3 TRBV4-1 TGCGCCAGCAGCATCCGGACAGGCTCTGGAAACACCATATATTTT CASSIRTGSGNTIYF
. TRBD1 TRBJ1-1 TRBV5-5 TGTGCCAGCAGCTTGGACAGACAGGGGGGGACTGAAGCTTTCTTT CASSLDRQGGTEAFF
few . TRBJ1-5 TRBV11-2 TGTGCCAGCAGCGCGGACAGTCTCAATCAGCCCCAGCATTTT CASSADSLNQPQHF
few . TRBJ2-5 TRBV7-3 TGTGCCAGCAGCCGGGACTCCGTGGGAGAGCAGTACTTC CASSRDSVGEQYF
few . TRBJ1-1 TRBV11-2 TGTGCCAGCAGCTTAGTTCTAGTCCCCACTGAAGCTTTCTTT CASSLVLVPTEAFF
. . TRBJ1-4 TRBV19 TGTGCCAGTAGTTACGGGACAACTTCCACTAATGAAAAACTGTTTTTT CASSYGTTSTNEKLFF
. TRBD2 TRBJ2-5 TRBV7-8 TGTGCCAGCAGCTGGACTAGCGGGGGGAAAGAGACCCAGTACTTC CASSWTSGGKETQYF
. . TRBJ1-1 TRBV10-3 TGTGCCATCAGTGAACGGGACACTGAAGCTTTCTTT CAISERDTEAFF
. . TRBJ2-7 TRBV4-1 TGCGCCAGCAGCCAAGGGCAGAGGCCCTACTCCGAGCAGTACTTC CASSQGQRPYSEQYF
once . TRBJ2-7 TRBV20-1 TGCAGTGCTAACAATAACTACGAGCAGTACTTC CSANNNYEQYF
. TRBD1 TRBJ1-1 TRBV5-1 TGCGCCAGCAGCACCGGGACAGTGAACACTGAAGCTTTCTTT CASSTGTVNTEAFF
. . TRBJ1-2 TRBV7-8 TGTGCCAGCAGCGGGCCGGATTTCCTAAATGGCTACACCTTC CASSGPDFLNGYTF
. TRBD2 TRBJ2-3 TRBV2 TGTGCCAGCAGTGAAGGGGGGATAGCGGGGGTCACAGATACGCAGTATTTT CASSEGGIAGVTDTQYF
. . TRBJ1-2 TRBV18 TGTGCCAGCTCACCAATCCAGGGAGGGTATGGCTACACCTTC CASSPIQGGYGYTF
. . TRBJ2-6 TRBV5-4 TGTGCCAGCAGCTTGGCCGGGGTAAGGGGGGCCAACGTCCTGACTTTC CASSLAGVRGANVLTF
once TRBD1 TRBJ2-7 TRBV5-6 TGTGCCAGCAGCCTTGACAGGGTAACGTACGAGCAGTACTTC CASSLDRVTYEQYF
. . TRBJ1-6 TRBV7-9 TGTGCCAGCAGCTCACAGGGTGTTCGTAATTCACCCCTCCACTTT CASSSQGVRNSPLHF
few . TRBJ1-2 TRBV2 TGTGCCAGCAGTGGGGGGCACCTCCGAGGTGGCTACACCTTC CASSGGHLRGGYTF
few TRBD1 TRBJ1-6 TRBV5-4 TGTGCCAGCAGCTACAGGGGGCGGGAACCCCTCCACTTT CASSYRGREPLHF
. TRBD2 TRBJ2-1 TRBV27 TGTGCCAGCTGTAGCGGGGGGTTGGGCTACAATGAGCAGTTCTTC CASCSGGLGYNEQFF
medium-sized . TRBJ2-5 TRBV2 TGTGCCAGCAGTGATGCTAGCCGAGAGACCCAGTACTTC CASSDASRETQYF
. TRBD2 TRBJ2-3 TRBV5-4 TGTGCCAGCAGCCCCCGACTAGCGGGGGGTGGGACAGATACGCAGTATTTT CASSPRLAGGGTDTQYF
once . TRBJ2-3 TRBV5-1 TGCGCCAGCAGCTTGGAGGCAGGCGGGGATACGCAGTATTTT CASSLEAGGDTQYF
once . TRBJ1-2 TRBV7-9 TGTGCCAGCAGCTTTCAGGGGTTAGATGGCTACACCTTC CASSFQGLDGYTF
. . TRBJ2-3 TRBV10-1 TGCGCCAGCAGCCCCCTGAGGATTGGTACGCAGTATTTT CASSPLRIGTQYF
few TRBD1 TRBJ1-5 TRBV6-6 TGTGCCAGCGGGGGACAGCTAAATCAGCCCCAGCATTTT CASGGQLNQPQHF
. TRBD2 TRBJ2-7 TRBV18 TGTGCCAGCTCGCCTAAGGGACTAGCGGGGGGCCACGAGCAGTACTTC CASSPKGLAGGHEQYF
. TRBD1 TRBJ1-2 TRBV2 TGTGCCAGCAGTGCCCAGGACAGGAGAGTCCGCGGTTACACCTTC CASSAQDRRVRGYTF
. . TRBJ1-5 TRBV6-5 TGTGCCAGCAGTGACACCCTTAGCAATCAGCCCCAGCATTTT CASSDTLSNQPQHF
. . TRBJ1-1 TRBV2 TGTGCCAGCAGGATCACCGGGACAAGGAACACTGAAGCTTTCTTT CASRITGTRNTEAFF
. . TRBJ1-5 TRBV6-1 TGTGCCAGCAGTTTGGCCAATCAGCCCCAGCATTTT CASSLANQPQHF
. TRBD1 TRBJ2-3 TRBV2 TGTGCCAGCAGACGACAGGGGCTTAGCACAGATACGCAGTATTTT CASRRQGLSTDTQYF
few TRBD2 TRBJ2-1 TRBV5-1 TGCGCCAGCAGCTTGAGCGGGGGGGCCAATGAGCAGTTCTTC CASSLSGGANEQFF
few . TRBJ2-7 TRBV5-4 TGTGCCAGCAGCCCGGGGGACAGACCCTACGAGCAGTACTTC CASSPGDRPYEQYF
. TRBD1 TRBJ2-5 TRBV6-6 TGTGCCAGCACCCGAACGGGACAGGGGGCAAAGACCCAGTACTTC CASTRTGQGAKTQYF
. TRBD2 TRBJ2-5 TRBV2 TGTGCCAGCAGCCAGGGACTAGCGGGGGGCCAAGAGACCCAGTACTTC CASSQGLAGGQETQYF
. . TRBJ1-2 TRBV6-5 TGTGCCAGCAGTTACGTTGGGCTCGGCTATGGCTACACCTTC CASSYVGLGYGYTF
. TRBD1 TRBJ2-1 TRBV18 TGTGCCAGCTCACCTGGACAGGCTCTTTACAATGAGCAGTTCTTC CASSPGQALYNEQFF
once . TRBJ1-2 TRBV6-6 TGTGCCAGCAGTTTCCGGCAGGGCCTCTATGGCTACACCTTC CASSFRQGLYGYTF
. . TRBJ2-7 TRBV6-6 TGTGCCAGCAGTTATAGGCGACTAACCTCCTACGAGCAGTACTTC CASSYRRLTSYEQYF